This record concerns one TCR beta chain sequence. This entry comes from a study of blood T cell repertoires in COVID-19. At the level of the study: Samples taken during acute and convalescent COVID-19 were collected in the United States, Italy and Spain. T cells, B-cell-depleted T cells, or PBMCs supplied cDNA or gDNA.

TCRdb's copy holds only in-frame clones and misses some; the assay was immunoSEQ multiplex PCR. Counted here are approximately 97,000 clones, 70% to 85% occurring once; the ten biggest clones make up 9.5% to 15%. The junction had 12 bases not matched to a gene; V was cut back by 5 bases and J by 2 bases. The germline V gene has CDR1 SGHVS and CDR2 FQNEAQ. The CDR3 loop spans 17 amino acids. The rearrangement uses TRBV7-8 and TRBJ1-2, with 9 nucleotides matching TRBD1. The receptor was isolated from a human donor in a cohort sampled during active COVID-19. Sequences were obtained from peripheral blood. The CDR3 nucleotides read TGTGCCAGCAGCAACTCAATCAGGACAGGGGCAAACTATGGCTACACCTTC. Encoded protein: CASSNSIRTGANYGYTF.